What follows is one TCR beta chain and its context. This sample was taken from a study of cytomegalovirus exposure and HLA in healthy donors. This PCR relied on a set of 60 Vbeta primers and 13 Jbeta primers. Sequencing used immunoSEQ multiplex PCR; TCRdb keeps in-frame clones, though not all of them. Of around 130,000 clones in the sample, about 80% were seen once. This CDR3 spans 14 amino acids. Trimming took off 11 bases at V and 3 bases at J, with 19 bases between the two ends. Per the germline V gene, CDR1 is WSHSY and CDR2 is SAAADI. This TCR was sampled from a human donor in good health. The chain combines TRBV10-2 with TRBJ1-1; D is undetermined. The sample was PBMCs. The CDR3 bases are TGCGCCGCTGGGGAGGCCAGGAGGCACACTGAAGCTTTCTTT. It is translated as CAAGEARRHTEAFF.